The rows below give T cell receptor beta chains drawn from one sample of a study of regulatory T cells in long-lasting Graves disease. From the multiplex PCR reads, TCRdb called clonotypes with MiXCR, one entry per CDR3 protein. This table holds 500,000 to 800,000 distinct CDR3 sequences, 30% found once. Sequencing was performed on peripheral blood mononuclear cells (PBMCs), taken when the disease was refractory, from a patient treated with antithyroid drugs. The receptors were gathered from a female donor with Graves disease. CDR3s include the opening cysteine and the closing phenylalanine or tryptophan. D genes are given only for firm matches. Some rows have no size entry. The others give once, few or many, or a class for an expanded clone.

v_gene	d_gene	len	j_gene	abundance	CDR3aa	CDR3nt
TRBV7-2	NA	14	TRBJ1-1	NA	CASSYRQINTEAFF	TGTGCCAGCAGCTACCGACAGATAAACACTGAAGCTTTCTTT
TRBV6-1	TRBD1	13	TRBJ1-2	NA	CASSPGQVRGYTF	TGTGCCAGCAGTCCCGGACAGGTCCGTGGCTACACCTTC
TRBV18	TRBD1	14	TRBJ1-1	NA	CASSIATGDTEAFF	TGTGCCAGCTCTATAGCCACAGGGGACACTGAAGCTTTCTTT
TRBV19	NA	14	TRBJ1-1	many	CASSRQPRDTEAFF	TGTGCCAGTAGTCGACAGCCGAGGGACACTGAAGCTTTCTTT
TRBV25-1	NA	11	TRBJ1-2	few	CASSENMDYTF	TGTGCCAGCAGTGAAAACATGGACTACACCTTC
TRBV11-2	TRBD1	17	TRBJ2-2	few	CASSYHRTGPNTGELFF	TGTGCCAGCAGTTACCATCGGACAGGGCCGAACACCGGGGAGCTGTTTTTT
TRBV6-1	NA	15	TRBJ1-6	NA	CASREQRGGSSPLHF	TGTGCCAGCAGAGAACAACGGGGTGGAAGTTCACCCCTCCACTTT
TRBV10-3	NA	15	TRBJ2-7	NA	CAIRGGLGSSYEQYF	TGTGCCATCAGGGGGGGCCTCGGGAGCTCCTACGAGCAGTACTTC
TRBV7-9	NA	13	TRBJ1-1	few	CASSPRGAVEAFF	TGTGCCAGCAGCCCAAGGGGGGCTGTTGAAGCTTTCTTT
TRBV12-3/TRBV12-4	NA	16	TRBJ2-3	NA	CASSFGTGLSTDTQYF	TGTGCCAGTAGTTTTGGAACAGGGCTTAGCACAGATACGCAGTATTTT
TRBV6-1	NA	13	TRBJ2-7	NA	CASTDDYSYEQYF	TGTGCCAGCACCGACGACTATTCCTACGAGCAGTACTTC
TRBV30	NA	13	TRBJ2-2	NA	CAWSEGRAEELFF	TGTGCCTGGAGTGAGGGGCGCGCTGAGGAGCTGTTTTTT
TRBV7-2	TRBD1	15	TRBJ1-2	few	CASSLVGTGDPNYTF	TGTGCCAGCAGCTTAGTTGGGACAGGGGATCCGAACTACACCTTC
TRBV28	NA	17	TRBJ1-1	many	CASINGQGTGMKGEAFF	TGTGCCAGCATTAATGGGCAAGGAACAGGAATGAAGGGTGAAGCTTTCTTT
TRBV5-1	TRBD1	16	TRBJ1-1	many	CASSLGQGARNTEAFF	TGCGCCAGCAGCTTGGGCCAGGGGGCCAGGAACACTGAAGCTTTCTTT
TRBV28	TRBD1	16	TRBJ1-6	NA	CASSFPQGRRNSPLHF	TGTGCCAGCAGTTTCCCACAGGGGCGGCGGAATTCACCCCTCCACTTT
TRBV11-2	TRBD1	16	TRBJ2-7	NA	CASSHYTGTGYYEQYF	TGTGCCAGCAGCCATTATACCGGGACAGGGTACTACGAGCAGTACTTC
TRBV29-1	TRBD2	14	TRBJ2-7	NA	CSVEDRAGPYEQYF	TGCAGCGTTGAAGACAGAGCGGGACCCTACGAGCAGTACTTC
TRBV2	TRBD1	13	TRBJ2-3	NA	CANRQGATDTQYF	TGTGCCAACAGACAGGGGGCCACAGATACGCAGTATTTT
TRBV18	TRBD1	16	TRBJ1-2	few	CASSPLGTASNYGYTF	TGTGCCAGCTCACCACTAGGGACAGCATCTAACTATGGCTACACCTTC
TRBV11-2	NA	14	TRBJ2-5	NA	CASSFNRVGETQYF	TGTGCCAGCAGCTTCAACAGGGTTGGAGAGACCCAGTACTTC
TRBV3-1	TRBD1	18	TRBJ2-6	few	CASSQTGTAFSGANVLTF	TGTGCCAGCAGCCAAACCGGGACAGCGTTCTCTGGGGCCAACGTCCTGACTTTC
TRBV5-1	NA	16	TRBJ2-7	NA	CASSRGDLFSSYEQYF	TGCGCCAGCAGCCGAGGGGACCTCTTTAGCTCCTACGAGCAGTACTTC
TRBV7-9	NA	15	TRBJ1-5	few	CASSFAGGSNQPQHF	TGTGCCAGCAGCTTCGCCGGGGGCAGCAATCAGCCCCAGCATTTT
TRBV3-1	TRBD1	15	TRBJ1-4	many	CASSQNGQGNEKLFF	TGTGCCAGCAGCCAAAATGGACAGGGAAATGAAAAACTGTTTTTT
TRBV6-5	NA	14	TRBJ1-2	few	CASSYGRRNYGYTF	TGTGCCAGCAGTTACGGCCGACGGAACTATGGCTACACCTTC
TRBV11-3	NA	15	TRBJ2-7	NA	CASSLDPTLGHEQYF	TGTGCCAGCAGCTTAGATCCTACACTTGGGCACGAGCAGTACTTC
TRBV13	TRBD1	16	TRBJ2-7	few	CASSPSPGQPAYEQYF	TGTGCCAGCAGCCCCTCCCCGGGACAGCCGGCCTACGAGCAGTACTTC
TRBV19	NA	14	TRBJ1-1	NA	CASSIAALNTEAFF	TGTGCCAGTAGTATAGCAGCGCTGAACACTGAAGCTTTCTTT
TRBV11-3	TRBD2	16	TRBJ2-2	NA	CASSLRSSGDTGELFF	TGTGCCAGCAGCTTGCGATCTAGCGGGGACACCGGGGAGCTGTTTTTT
TRBV11-3	NA	13	TRBJ1-1	NA	CASSAKTGTEAFF	TGTGCCAGCAGCGCGAAAACCGGGACAGAAGCTTTCTTT
TRBV12-3/TRBV12-4	NA	15	TRBJ2-2	few	CASSLRAERTGELFF	TGTGCCAGCAGTTTAAGGGCAGAACGCACCGGGGAGCTGTTTTTT
TRBV6-2/TRBV6-3	NA	15	TRBJ2-5	few	CASSVHINLGETQYF	TGTGCCAGCAGTGTGCACATCAACTTAGGGGAGACCCAGTACTTC
TRBV2	NA	14	TRBJ1-2	many	CASREQGVGYGYTF	TGTGCCAGCAGGGAGCAGGGAGTAGGCTATGGCTACACCTTC
TRBV2	TRBD2	19	TRBJ2-4	NA	CASSPASSGGPAGKNIQYF	TGTGCCAGCAGTCCAGCGTCCTCGGGAGGGCCCGCGGGCAAAAACATTCAGTACTTC
TRBV2	NA	15	TRBJ2-6	many	CASGSGAPGANVLTF	TGTGCCAGCGGTTCGGGGGCTCCCGGGGCCAACGTCCTGACTTTC